One sample yielded the 4 T cell receptor beta chains listed below, sequenced in a study of T cells in Graves' hyperthyroidism and ophthalmopathy. The CDR3 regions of TCR beta were amplified from RNA transcripts. First-round RT-PCR of the TCR CDR3 relied on the HTBI primer set. One entry per CDR3 protein, called by TCRdb with MiXCR from the multiplex PCR reads. The sample shows roughly 420,000 distinct CDR3 sequences, roughly 15% of them seen only once. The sequencing sample was made of blood. The receptors were sampled from a woman between 18 and 30 years old with Graves' hyperthyroidism.

For this clonotype: A much larger clone differs by one base, so this may be a read error. This chain's CDR3 is CASSIDAYEQYF. The CDR3 DNA is TGTGCCAGCAGCATAGACGCCTACGAGCAGTACTTC. The rearrangement links TRBV7-9 to TRBJ2-7, with D unresolved. Germline CDR1 SEHNR, CDR2 FQNEAQ (reference sequence). The ends were cut back, 5 bases at V and 2 bases at J, with 7 bases in the middle. The CDR3 runs to 12 residues.

Ten or more counts support this clonotype. This rearrangement joins TRBV28 to TRBJ2-7; TRBD1 matches 12 bases. CDR1 and CDR2 from the germline V gene are MDHEN and SYDVKM. J lost 7 bases, V lost 5 bases, and 12 bases had no gene match. This CDR3 spans 16 amino acids. The CDR3 sequence: CASSLKYRDRGLEQYF. The CDR3 DNA follows: TGTGCCAGCAGTCTCAAATACCGGGACAGGGGGCTTGAGCAGTACTTC.

This rearrangement joins TRBV27 to TRBJ2-7; maybe TRBD2 (6 bases). The germline V gene has CDR1 MNHEY and CDR2 SMNVEV (reference sequence). V was trimmed by 2 bases and J by 3 bases, leaving 14 bases between them. This CDR3 has 15 residues. CDR3 loop: CASSLDRRAGYEQYF. CDR3 bases: TGTGCCAGCAGTTTAGATAGGAGGGCAGGCTACGAGCAGTACTTC.

In its sample, this clonotype was seen many times. This chain uses TRBV12-3 or TRBV12-4 with TRBJ2-1; a weak D match, TRBD2 (5 bases). There are 12 residues in the CDR3. With 6 bases removed from V and 6 bases from J, the gap between germline ends came to 9 bases. In DNA form, the CDR3 reads TGTGCCAGCAGCCTTACTAGCAATGAGCAGTTCTTC. Its protein is CASSLTSNEQFF.